The 14 T cell receptor beta chains below come from one sample, sequenced in a study of beta chain features in type 1 diabetes. The sequenced template was cDNA made from the entire isolated RNA. TCRdb's copy holds only in-frame clones and misses some; the assay was immunoSEQ multiplex PCR. The data hold about 150,000 clones, with approximately 8.1% observed a single time. What was sequenced was central memory CD4+ T cells from blood. The receptors originated from a man aged 18 to 35 in good health.

This clone was recorded at least ten times. V usage is TRBV5-4 and J usage is TRBJ1-1, with D possibly being TRBD1 (6 bases). CDR1 and CDR2 from the germline V gene are SGHNT and YYREEE (reference sequence). The CDR3 is made up of 14 amino acids. V dropped 0 bases and J dropped 1 base, with 7 bases sitting between them. The CDR3 spells CASSLGTANTEAFF. CDR3 nucleotide sequence: TGTGCCAGCAGCTTGGGGACAGCGAACACTGAAGCTTTCTTT.

The sample holds a few counts of this clone. V usage is TRBV6-5 and J usage is TRBJ2-3; a weak D match, TRBD1 (6 bases). This CDR3 comprises 16 residues. V lost 0 bases, J lost 1 base, and 11 bases lay in between. Germline V gives CDR1 MNHEY, CDR2 SVGAGI. The CDR3, as DNA: TGTGCCAGCAGTTACTCGGTCAAGGGGGGCACAGATACGCAGTATTTT. Translated, it gives CASSYSVKGGTDTQYF.

This clone was recorded many times. This chain joins TRBV29-1 and TRBJ2-3; D possibly corresponds to TRBD1 (6 bases). Germline CDR1 is SQVTM and CDR2 is ANQGSEA. The CDR3 is 11 amino acids. The V and J ends lost 7 bases and 6 bases respectively, with 11 bases between them. CDR3 DNA sequence: TGCAGCGGGAGAAGGGGGGATACGCAGTATTTT. Protein sequence: CSGRRGDTQYF.

The V gene is TRBV4-2, the J gene TRBJ2-5; D gene ambiguous. The CDR3 contains 15 residues. Germline V gene lookup returns CDR1 LGHNA and CDR2 YNFKEQ. The ends were cut back, 0 bases at V and 4 bases at J, with 12 bases in the middle. The CDR3 protein is CASSQEGNLGETQYF. The CDR3 bases are TGTGCCAGCAGCCAAGAGGGTAACCTAGGAGAGACCCAGTACTTC.

This chain connects TRBV4-1 to TRBJ2-5; possibly TRBD2 for D (5 bases). V was trimmed by 2 bases and J by 0 bases, leaving 13 bases between them. Germline V CDR1 and CDR2: MGHRA, YSYEKL. This CDR3 has 16 amino acids. The CDR3 coding sequence is TGCGCCAGCAGCCAACCCCGTCCGGGGTACCAAGAGACCCAGTACTTC. Translated: CASSQPRPGYQETQYF.

This chain joins TRBV7-2 and TRBJ2-1; possibly TRBD2 for D (6 bases). The CDR3 is 19 amino acids. CDR1 and CDR2 from the germline V gene are SGHTA and FQGNSA. The germline V and J ends were trimmed by 5 bases and 2 bases, with 25 bases remaining between them. This chain's CDR3 is CASSRPNKLAMNAYNEQFF. In nucleotides, the CDR3 is TGTGCCAGCAGCCGACCCAATAAACTAGCTATGAATGCCTACAATGAGCAGTTCTTC.

This clone was seen a few times. Here the CDR3 reads CASSLDPGTAIYEQYF. The CDR3 DNA sequence: TGTGCCAGCAGCTTAGATCCTGGGACAGCTATCTACGAGCAGTACTTC. The rearrangement links TRBV7-2 to TRBJ2-7; 7 bases align to TRBD1. V was pared by 1 base and J by 3 bases, with 9 bases of the junction left unmatched. From germline, CDR1 is SGHTA and CDR2 FQGNSA. This CDR3 has 16 residues.

The chain combines TRBV6-6 with TRBJ1-1; a weak D match, TRBD1 (6 bases). This CDR3 is built from 13 residues. With 8 bases removed from V and 5 bases from J, the gap between germline ends came to 15 bases. Germline V gene lookup returns CDR1 MNHNY and CDR2 SVGAGI (reference sequence). CDR3 DNA: TGTGCCAGCCAACAGGGCAGGGAAACTGAAGCTTTCTTT. This codes for CASQQGRETEAFF.

Ten or more counts support this clone. The genes are TRBV30 and TRBJ1-1; 8 bases match TRBD1. The V gene end was trimmed by 4 bases and the J gene end by 0 bases; junction bases not matched to a gene: 10. In germline, CDR1 is GTSNPN, CDR2 SVGIG (reference sequence). CDR3 length: 16 residues. CDR3 nucleotide sequence: TGTGCCTGGATGTCTGGGACAGGCAGAGTGAACACTGAAGCTTTCTTT. Translating gives CAWMSGTGRVNTEAFF.

The chain recombines TRBV28 with TRBJ1-5, with D perhaps TRBD1 (6 bases). The germline V and J ends were trimmed by 9 bases and 6 bases, with 12 bases remaining between them. The CDR3 totals 12 residues. From germline, CDR1 is MDHEN and CDR2 SYDVKM. The CDR3, as DNA: TGTGCCAGTCAGGGGTTAGGTCAGCCCCAGCATTTT. Its protein is CASQGLGQPQHF.

This chain links TRBV19 with TRBJ2-7; a weak D match, TRBD2 (5 bases). This CDR3 region has 15 residues. Trimming shortened V by 0 bases and J by 6 bases, and 15 bases separated the two germline ends. Germline lookup yields CDR1 LNHDA and CDR2 SQIVND (reference sequence). The DNA of the CDR3 is TGTGCCAGTAGTATAGACACCGGACTTATCGGCGAGCAGTACTTC. Protein product: CASSIDTGLIGEQYF.

This rearrangement joins TRBV28 to TRBJ2-7, with 9 bases matching TRBD1. After removal of 5 bases from V and 3 bases from J, the junction contained 11 bases not matched to a gene. The germline V gene has CDR1 MDHEN and CDR2 SYDVKM. The CDR3 runs to 16 residues. The CDR3 nucleotides read TGTGCCAGCAGTCTTACGATCGGGACAGGGAGCTACGAGCAGTACTTC. It is translated as CASSLTIGTGSYEQYF.

This clone showed up just a few times. The rearrangement uses TRBV11-2 and TRBJ2-3; 8 bases map to TRBD2. Germline CDR1 is SGHAT and CDR2 is FQNNGV. CDR3 size: 17 residues. V dropped 5 bases and J dropped 4; count of bases not matched to a gene: 14. CDR3 loop: CASSNGLWRGAADTQYF. In DNA, the CDR3 is TGTGCCAGCAGCAACGGACTTTGGCGGGGGGCGGCAGATACGCAGTATTTT.

Comment on this clone: Other DNA sequences of this sample code for an identical CDR3. V and J are TRBV5-4 and TRBJ2-7; a weak D match, TRBD1 (5 bases). The CDR3 runs to 12 residues. CDR1 SGHNT and CDR2 YYREEE come from the germline V gene (reference sequence). Trimming left V 2 bases short and J 4 bases short, with 7 bases between. The CDR3 region has the DNA TGTGCCAGCAGCTTAACAGGATACGAGCAGTACTTC. Encoded protein: CASSLTGYEQYF.